This entry describes one TCR beta chain. A much bigger clone sits one base away, suggesting this may be a read error. This sample is drawn from a study of graft-versus-host responses after intestinal transplantation. Sequencing was performed with immunoSEQ multiplex PCR; in TCRdb, only in-frame clones are kept and a portion is missing. This sample carries approximately 9,000 clones, around 27% of them seen once, and the ten largest clones take around 3.6%. There are 11 residues in the CDR3. With 2 bases removed from V and 4 bases from J, the gap between germline ends came to 3 bases. In germline, CDR1 is MDHEN, CDR2 SYDVKM.

This chain uses TRBV28 with TRBJ2-7; D gene ambiguous. This specimen consisted of alloreactive CD4+ T cells from a mixed lymphocyte reaction culture, obtained before intestinal transplant. Subset noted: CFSE-low proliferating T cells sorted from roughly six-day pre-transplant mixed lymphocyte reaction (GvH or HvG direction). This clonotype was obtained from a human patient who received an intestinal transplant. CDR3 region: CASSLGYEQYF. For the CDR3, the DNA is TGTGCCAGCAGTTTAGGTTACGAGCAGTACTTC.